This TCR beta chain was identified in a study of cytomegalovirus exposure and HLA in healthy donors. Notes on this clone: The sample has other DNA sequences that encode this CDR3 too.

Use of 60 Vbeta and 13 Jbeta primers characterized the PCR. Data came from immunoSEQ multiplex PCR; TCRdb stores just in-frame clones and leaves some out. The data show around 150,000 clones, with roughly 72% seen just once and roughly 6.6% held by the top ten. With V trimmed by 3 bases and J by 4 bases, 0 bases remained unmatched. The CDR3 runs 15 residues. Germline V CDR1 and CDR2: SGHRS, YFSETQ. The chain recombines TRBV5-1 with TRBJ2-3; TRBD2 agrees at 15 bases. The sample comprised PBMCs. This receptor was taken from a middle-aged man in good health and CMV-seropositive. This chain's CDR3 is CASSWTSGGADTQYF. In DNA, the CDR3 is TGCGCCAGCAGCTGGACTAGCGGGGGGGCAGATACGCAGTATTTT.